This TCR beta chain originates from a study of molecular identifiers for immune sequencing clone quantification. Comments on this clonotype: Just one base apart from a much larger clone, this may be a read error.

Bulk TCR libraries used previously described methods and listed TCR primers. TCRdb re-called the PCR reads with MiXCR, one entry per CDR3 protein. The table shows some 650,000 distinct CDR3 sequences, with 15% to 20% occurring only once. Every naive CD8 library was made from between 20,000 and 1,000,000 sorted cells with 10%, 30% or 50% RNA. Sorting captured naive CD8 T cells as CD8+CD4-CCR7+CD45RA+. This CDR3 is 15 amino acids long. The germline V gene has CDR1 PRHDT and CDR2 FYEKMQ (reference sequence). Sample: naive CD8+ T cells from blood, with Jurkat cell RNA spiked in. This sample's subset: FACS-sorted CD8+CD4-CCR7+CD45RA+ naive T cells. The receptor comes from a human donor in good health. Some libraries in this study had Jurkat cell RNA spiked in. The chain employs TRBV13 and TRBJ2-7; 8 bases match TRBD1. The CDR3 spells CASSPRTGKEYEPYF. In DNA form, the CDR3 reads TGTGCCAGCAGCCCCCGGACAGGGAAAGAGTACGAGCCGTACTTC.